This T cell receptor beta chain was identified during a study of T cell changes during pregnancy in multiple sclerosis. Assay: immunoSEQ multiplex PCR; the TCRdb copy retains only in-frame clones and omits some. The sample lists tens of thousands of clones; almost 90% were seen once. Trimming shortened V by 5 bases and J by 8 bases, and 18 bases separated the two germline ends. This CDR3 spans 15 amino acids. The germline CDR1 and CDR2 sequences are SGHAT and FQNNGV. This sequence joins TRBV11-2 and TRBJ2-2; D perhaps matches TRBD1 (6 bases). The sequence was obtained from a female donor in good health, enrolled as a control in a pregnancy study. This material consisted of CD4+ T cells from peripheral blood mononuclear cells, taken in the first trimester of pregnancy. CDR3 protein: CASSPDVGRGGELFF. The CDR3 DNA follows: TGTGCCAGCAGCCCAGACGTCGGCAGGGGTGGGGAGCTGTTTTTT. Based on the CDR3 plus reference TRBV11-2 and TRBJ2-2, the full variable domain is EAGVAQSPRYKIIEKRQSVAFWCNPISGHATLYWYQQILGQGPKLLIQFQNNGVVDDSQLPKDRFSAERLKGVDSTLKIQPAKLEDSAVYLCASSPDVGRGGELFFGEGSRLTVL.